The 9 T cell receptor beta chains below were found in one sample sequenced in a study of shared clonotypes between healthy human individuals. The repertoire was sequenced with immunoSEQ multiplex PCR; TCRdb's copy has only in-frame clones and lacks some. The sample shows a few million clones, about 94% of them seen only once. Sequencing was performed on naive CD4+ T cells sorted from blood. Documented subset: CD45RA+ positively selected. Receptor source: a man younger than 35 in good health.

The gene calls are TRBV2 and TRBJ2-5; a possible D gene is TRBD2 (6 bases). The CDR3 is 14 amino acids. CDR1 is SNHLY and CDR2 is FYNNEI in the germline V gene. V gave up 2 bases and J gave up 1 base, with 8 bases separating them. The CDR3 DNA sequence: TGTGCCAGCAGTGAATGGGACTCCCAAGAGACCCAGTACTTC. The encoded protein is CASSEWDSQETQYF.

A single count supports this clone. The identical CDR3 is also encoded by other nucleotide sequences in the sample. The chain joins TRBV7-2 to TRBJ2-5; D remains ambiguous. This CDR3 comprises 11 residues. Germline V CDR1 and CDR2: SGHTA, FQGNSA. Trimming took off 4 bases at V and 5 bases at J, with 5 bases between the two ends. The CDR3 DNA is TGTGCCAGCAGCTCCCGGGAGACCCAGTACTTC. Its translation is CASSSRETQYF.

A remark on this clone: At the DNA level, this CDR3 is encoded by other sequences in the same sample as well. V gene TRBV18 combines with J gene TRBJ2-1, with 9 bases fitting TRBD2. This CDR3 contains 15 residues. The germline V gene encodes CDR1 KGHSH and CDR2 LQKENI. V trimming: 6 bases; J trimming: 6 bases; junction bases outside the gene matches: 9. This chain's CDR3 is CASSPSGGPRNEQFF. CDR3 nucleotides: TGTGCCAGCTCTCCCAGCGGGGGGCCCCGCAATGAGCAGTTCTTC.

On this clone itself: The same CDR3 can be traced to other DNA sequences in this sample. The V gene is TRBV10-3, the J gene TRBJ2-7, with D possibly TRBD2 on 5 matching bases. CDR3 length equals 11 residues. Per the germline V gene, CDR1 is ENHRY and CDR2 is SYGVKD. The germline V and J ends were trimmed by 2 bases and 7 bases, with 6 bases remaining between them. In DNA, the CDR3 is TGTGCCATCAGTGAGGGAGGTGAGCAGTACTTC. It encodes CAISEGGEQYF.

The chain joins TRBV30 to TRBJ2-1; D gene uncertain. V lost 0 bases and J lost 12, with 12 bases in between. This CDR3 has 12 amino acids. CDR1 is GTSNPN, CDR2 SVGIG, per germline (reference sequence). DNA of the CDR3: TGTGCCTGGAGTGTACGGTCTGAATCGCAGTTCTTC. This translates into CAWSVRSESQFF. The whole variable domain, remainder taken from reference TRBV30 and TRBJ2-1, is SQTIHQWPATLVQPVGSPLSLECTVEGTSNPNLYWYRQAAGRGLQLLFYSVGIGQISSEVPQNLSASRPQDRQFILSSKKLLLSDSGFYLCAWSVRSESQFFGPGTRLTVL.

This clone was observed once. The gene calls are TRBV5-1 and TRBJ1-5; D not resolved. Trimming left V 0 bases short and J 2 bases short, with 9 bases between. The length of the CDR3 is 15 residues. Germline assignment: CDR1 SGHRS and CDR2 YFSETQ. CDR3 region: CASSLGVGGNQPQHF. CDR3 nucleotides: TGCGCCAGCAGCTTGGGGGTTGGTGGCAATCAGCCCCAGCATTTT.

This chain links TRBV18 with TRBJ1-1, with D possibly being TRBD1 (5 bases). The ends were cut back, 6 bases at V and 3 bases at J, with 14 bases in the middle. Germline V gene sequence: CDR1 KGHSH, CDR2 LQKENI. The CDR3 consists of 14 residues. CDR3 residues: CASSTDQGDTEAFF. In DNA form, the CDR3 reads TGTGCCAGCTCTACGGACCAGGGTGACACTGAAGCTTTCTTT. The whole variable domain, filled in from reference TRBV18 and TRBJ1-1, reads NAGVMQNPRHLVRRRGQEARLRCSPMKGHSHVYWYRQLPEEGLKFMVYLQKENIIDESGMPKERFSAEFPKEGPSILRIQQVVRGDSAAYFCASSTDQGDTEAFFGQGTRLTVV.

V is TRBV4-1 and J is TRBJ2-1; TRBD2 matches at 7 bases. The J segment lost 4 bases and the V segment lost 1 base, leaving 7 bases of the junction unmatched. Per the germline V gene, CDR1 is MGHRA and CDR2 is YSYEKL. There are 16 residues in the CDR3. The CDR3 DNA sequence: TGCGCCAGCAGCCAAGTGACTAGCTCACTTTACAATGAGCAGTTCTTC. It encodes CASSQVTSSLYNEQFF.

This chain links TRBV5-1 with TRBJ2-2, with a weak D call TRBD2 (6 bases). The CDR3 is made up of 14 amino acids. Germline V gene data show CDR1 as SGHRS and CDR2 as YFSETQ. Trimming took off 4 bases at V and 5 bases at J, with 12 bases between the two ends. This chain's CDR3 is CASSLGRWTGELFF. The CDR3 bases are TGCGCCAGCAGCCTTGGGAGGTGGACCGGGGAGCTGTTTTTT.